One and the same sample provided the 4 T cell receptor beta chains below, sequenced in a study of cytomegalovirus exposure and HLA in healthy donors. PCR primers comprised 60 Vbeta and 13 Jbeta primers. The protocol was immunoSEQ multiplex PCR, while the TCRdb copy is restricted to in-frame clones and leaves out a portion. The data show 120,000 or so clones, about 80% seen once. The material sequenced was PBMCs. The receptors stem from a man aged 25-40 years in good health and CMV-seropositive.

DNA for the CDR3: TGTGCCAGCAGCGCATTTGCGGGACAGGGAGGGGGGCCCTATGGCTACACCTTC. Amino acid sequence: CASSAFAGQGGGPYGYTF. This chain connects TRBV9 to TRBJ1-2; TRBD1 matches at 9 bases. The CDR3 loop spans 18 amino acids. The V segment lost 3 bases and the J segment 4 bases; nucleotides outside the gene matches: 16. Germline CDR1 is SGDLS and CDR2 is YYNGEE.

The chain joins TRBV7-9 to TRBJ1-1, with a weak D call TRBD1 (6 bases). Germline V lookup: CDR1 SEHNR, CDR2 FQNEAQ (reference sequence). V lost 6 bases, J lost 11 bases, and 13 bases lay in between. This CDR3 region has 11 residues. This chain's CDR3 is CASRQGRRAFF. In DNA form, the CDR3 reads TGTGCCAGCAGACAGGGAAGGCGGGCTTTCTTT.

V usage is TRBV4-2 and J usage is TRBJ2-1, with a weak D call TRBD2 (5 bases). Trimming cost V 4 bases and J 8 bases, with 15 bases left between them. The CDR3 extends over 14 amino acids. Germline V gene data show CDR1 as LGHNA and CDR2 as YNFKEQ. In nucleotides, the CDR3 is TGTGCCAGCAGCCTAGGACTCCCACGGGATGAGCAGTTCTTC. Translating it yields CASSLGLPRDEQFF.

The V gene is TRBV2, the J gene TRBJ1-2; 9 nucleotides line up with TRBD1. Germline V CDR1 and CDR2: SNHLY, FYNNEI. Losses at the gene ends were 3 bases for V and 1 base for J; bases not matched to a gene: 9. The CDR3 runs to 17 residues. CDR3 protein: CASSESPGTGINYGYTF. The DNA for the CDR3 is TGTGCCAGCAGTGAGTCCCCTGGGACAGGGATTAACTATGGCTACACCTTC.